The entry below describes one T cell receptor (beta chain). The entry originates in a study of blood T cell repertoires in COVID-19. Study summary: The United States, Italy and Spain supplied acute and convalescent COVID-19 samples.

Original processing methods: Nucleated cell counts were estimated from reference gene primer amplification. This table comes from immunoSEQ multiplex PCR, and its TCRdb copy is limited to in-frame clones, with some not included. V and J calls and clone size are as listed in that table; D and trimming were resolved from the DNA. The data contain 250,000 to 300,000 clones, 75% to 90% of them seen just once; the ten biggest clones take up 2.2%. V shed 4 bases and J shed 16 bases, with 17 bases lying between them. The CDR3 totals 12 residues. Germline-derived CDR1 and CDR2 are SNHLY and FYNNEI. The rearrangement links TRBV2 to TRBJ2-1; D might be TRBD2 (6 bases). The TCR was taken from a man in his forties or fifties with acute or convalescent COVID-19. The sample consisted of peripheral blood. CDR3 sequence: CASSADSGSSFF. DNA for the CDR3: TGTGCCAGCAGTGCTGACAGCGGGTCGAGTTTCTTC.